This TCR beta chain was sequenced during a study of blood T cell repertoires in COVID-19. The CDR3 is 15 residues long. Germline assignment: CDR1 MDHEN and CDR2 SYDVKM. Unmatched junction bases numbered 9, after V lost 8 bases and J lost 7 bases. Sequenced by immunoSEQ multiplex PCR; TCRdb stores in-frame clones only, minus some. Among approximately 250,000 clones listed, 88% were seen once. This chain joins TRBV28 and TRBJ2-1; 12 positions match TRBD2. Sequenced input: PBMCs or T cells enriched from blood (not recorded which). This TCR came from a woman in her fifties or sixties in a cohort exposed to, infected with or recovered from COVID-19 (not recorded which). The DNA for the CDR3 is TGTGCCAGCGTCCGGACTAGCGGGACAGGGAATGAGCAGTTCTTC. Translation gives CASVRTSGTGNEQFF.